The 30 T cell receptor beta chains presented below share a single source sample, sequenced in a study of radiotherapy plus CTLA-4 blockade in lung cancer. The assay was immunoSEQ multiplex PCR, and TCRdb's table has in-frame clones only and misses some. The sample yields about 110,000 clones, over 65% seen once. Sequenced here: peripheral blood, sampled from a patient treated with radiotherapy plus ipilimumab. The receptors originated from a human donor with non-small cell lung cancer that progressed on radiotherapy plus ipilimumab. Some clones in this sample may be carry-over from other donors' samples.

This clone was seen once. The V gene is TRBV29-1, the J gene TRBJ2-7; perhaps TRBD1 as D (5 bases). Germline assignment: CDR1 SQVTM and CDR2 ANQGSEA. V was pared by 7 bases and J by 4 bases, with 11 bases between. CDR3 size: 11 residues. The CDR3 DNA is TGCAGCGCAGAGACAGATTACGAGCAGTACTTC. Amino acids: CSAETDYEQYF.

Details on this clone: It is likely a read error, because the conserved phenylalanine at the end of the CDR3 is missing. V is TRBV7-8 and J is TRBJ1-2; 9 positions match TRBD1. This CDR3 spans 14 amino acids. V dropped 5 bases and J dropped 4; count of bases not matched to a gene: 5. Germline V CDR1 and CDR2: SGHVS, FQNEAQ. The CDR3 region has the DNA TGTGCCAGCAGCCGTAGGGACAGGGCCTATGGCTACACCCTC. Its protein product is CASSRRDRAYGYTL.

As to this clone: Other DNA sequences in this specimen translate into the identical CDR3. The V call is TRBV11-3, the J call TRBJ2-7, with TRBD1 as a possible D gene (5 bases). The CDR3 length is 12 residues. In germline, CDR1 is SGHNT, CDR2 YENEEA. V was shortened by 3 bases and J by 5 bases, with 8 bases between the two germline ends. The CDR3 spells CASSFDRDEQYF. The CDR3 nucleotides read TGTGCCAGCAGCTTTGACAGAGACGAGCAGTACTTC.

This chain links TRBV4-1 with TRBJ1-5; 9 bases line up with TRBD1. The germline CDR1 and CDR2 sequences are MGHRA and YSYEKL. V shed 4 bases, J shed 9 bases, and the junction held 10 bases outside the gene matches. The CDR3 length is 15 residues. The CDR3 reads CASSPGTGKQSPQHF. The DNA of the CDR3 is TGCGCCAGCAGCCCAGGGACAGGGAAACAGTCGCCCCAGCATTTT.

The CDR3 loop is CAISEIGTDTQYF. CDR3 nucleotide sequence: TGTGCCATCAGTGAGATAGGCACAGATACGCAGTATTTT. The chain links TRBV10-3 to TRBJ2-3; D not resolved. CDR1 and CDR2 (germline): ENHRY, SYGVKD. CDR3 length: 13 amino acids. V lost 2 bases and J 1 base, leaving 4 bases between the germline ends.

CDR3 in DNA: TGTGCCAGCAGCTTAACTAGCGGGTACCCGAACACCGGGGAGCTGTTTTTT. It yields the protein CASSLTSGYPNTGELFF. The chain recombines TRBV7-6 with TRBJ2-2; the match to TRBD2 covers 9 bases. CDR3 length equals 17 residues. Germline assignment: CDR1 SGHVS and CDR2 FNYEAQ. The junction had 4 bases not matched to a gene; V was cut back by 2 bases and J by 0 bases.

The CDR3 sequence: CASSLSIGASRGYTF. The DNA for the CDR3 is TGTGCCAGCAGTTTGTCCATCGGAGCATCGCGGGGCTACACCTTC. The V and J genes are TRBV2 and TRBJ1-2; D not certain. The germline V gene has CDR1 SNHLY and CDR2 FYNNEI. The CDR3 extends over 15 amino acids. V lost 5 bases and J 8 bases, leaving 21 bases between the germline ends.

The chain uses TRBV11-1 and TRBJ2-5; D uncertain. The V end lost 8 bases, the J end lost 0 bases, and 10 bases lay between the germline ends. CDR3 length: 13 residues. The germline gives CDR1 SGHAT, CDR2 FQDESV (reference sequence). The CDR3 loop reads CASGKPYQETQYF. The CDR3 DNA is TGTGCCAGCGGAAAACCGTACCAAGAGACCCAGTACTTC. The full variable domain, with the rest looked up from reference TRBV11-1 and TRBJ2-5, is EAEVAQSPRYKITEKSQAVAFWCDPISGHATLYWYRQILGQGPELLVQFQDESVVDDSQLPKDRFSAERLKGVDSTLKIQPAELGDSAMYLCASGKPYQETQYFGPGTRLLVL.

This chain links TRBV5-1 with TRBJ1-2; D remains ambiguous. CDR3 length equals 13 residues. Trimming removed 4 bases at V and 2 bases at J, with 9 bases between. Germline V CDR1 and CDR2: SGHRS, YFSETQ. The CDR3 is CASSASPNYGYTF. CDR3 sequence (DNA): TGCGCCAGCAGCGCCTCCCCCAACTATGGCTACACCTTC.

This clone occurred once. This rearrangement joins TRBV5-1 to TRBJ2-7; 10 positions match TRBD1. Germline CDR1 SGHRS, CDR2 YFSETQ. Trimming cost V 4 bases and J 5 bases; bases outside gene matches: 6. This CDR3 spans 14 amino acids. The CDR3, as DNA: TGCGCCAGCAGCATGGGACAGGGGATCCACGAGCAGTACTTC. It translates to CASSMGQGIHEQYF.

This chain joins TRBV6-5 and TRBJ2-7; the match to TRBD1 covers 8 bases. The CDR3 spans 12 residues. Per germline, CDR1 MNHEY and CDR2 SVGAGI. CDR3: CATRTGSLEQYF. The CDR3 coding sequence is TGTGCTACGCGGACAGGGTCTCTCGAGCAGTACTTC.

The chain uses TRBV28 and TRBJ1-4; D is ambiguous. Germline values: CDR1 MDHEN, CDR2 SYDVKM. CDR3 length: 17 amino acids. V lost 2 bases and J lost 0, with 13 bases in between. The CDR3 sequence: CASSLRFTLATNEKLFF. Here the CDR3 DNA reads TGTGCCAGCAGTTTACGGTTTACATTGGCAACTAATGAAAAACTGTTTTTT.

This rearrangement joins TRBV19 to TRBJ2-1; TRBD1 agrees at 10 bases. This CDR3 has 15 residues. Germline trimming cut 7 bases from V and 6 bases from J; bases unmatched to any gene: 9. From germline, CDR1 is LNHDA and CDR2 SQIVND (reference sequence). Written as DNA, the CDR3 is TGTGCCAGTAAGAGAGGGACAGGGGTTAGCAATGAGCAGTTCTTC. This encodes CASKRGTGVSNEQFF.

The rearrangement uses TRBV30 and TRBJ2-1; D possibly uses TRBD1 or TRBD2 (5 bases each). This CDR3 has 11 amino acids. Looked up from germline, CDR1 is GTSNPN and CDR2 is SVGIG (reference sequence). Trimming took off 0 bases at V and 12 bases at J, with 9 bases between the two ends. CDR3 nucleotides: TGTGCCTGGAGTGTGGGTGGGGGGCAGTTCTTC. Translating gives CAWSVGGGQFF.

The chain combines TRBV29-1 with TRBJ1-1; TRBD1 agrees at 8 bases. The CDR3 spans 13 residues. The V and J ends lost 6 bases and 6 bases, in that order; junction bases with no gene match: 9. Germline assignment: CDR1 SQVTM and CDR2 ANQGSEA. CDR3 DNA sequence: TGCAGCGTGGCAACCGGGACAGGATCTGAAGCTTTCTTT. Amino acids: CSVATGTGSEAFF.

Turning to this clone: This same CDR3 is encoded by further DNA sequences in the sample. The chain recombines TRBV7-3 with TRBJ1-1; 7 nucleotides match TRBD1. V shed 6 bases, J shed 1 base, and the junction held 5 bases outside the gene matches. The CDR3 is 14 amino acids. Germline loops: CDR1 SGHTA, CDR2 FQGTGA. CDR3 loop: CASSPGTANTEAFF. In nucleotides, the CDR3 is TGTGCCAGCAGTCCCGGGACAGCGAACACTGAAGCTTTCTTT.

The chain is built from TRBV6-6 and TRBJ2-1; D not certain. Germline V gene sequence: CDR1 MNHNY, CDR2 SVGAGI (reference sequence). The CDR3 has 11 amino acids. With 7 bases removed from V and 3 bases from J, the gap between germline ends came to 4 bases. CDR3 sequence: CASKLYNEQFF. CDR3 bases: TGTGCCAGCAAGCTCTACAATGAGCAGTTCTTC.

The chain joins TRBV18 to TRBJ1-2; 8 positions match TRBD1. The CDR3 loop spans 15 amino acids. Germline CDR1 reads KGHSH; CDR2 reads LQKENI. Unmatched junction bases numbered 11, after V lost 4 bases and J lost 7 bases. As DNA, the CDR3 is TGTGCCAGCTCACAAACCCAGGGGGCGCTCTTTGGCTACACCTTC. Amino acids: CASSQTQGALFGYTF.

This chain joins TRBV18 and TRBJ1-4; TRBD1 is a possible D gene (6 bases). Germline-derived CDR1 and CDR2 are KGHSH and LQKENI. The CDR3 loop spans 15 amino acids. The V end lost 2 bases, the J end lost 0 bases, and 7 bases lay between the germline ends. The CDR3 sequence: CASSPEGATNEKLFF. As DNA, the CDR3 is TGTGCCAGCTCACCAGAGGGGGCAACTAATGAAAAACTGTTTTTT.

The chain is built from TRBV28 and TRBJ1-2; maybe TRBD1 (5 bases). The germline V gene has CDR1 MDHEN and CDR2 SYDVKM. V was trimmed by 4 bases and J by 0 bases, leaving 15 bases between them. The CDR3 consists of 16 residues. CDR3 DNA sequence: TGTGCCAGCAGTTCACGGGGGGGGAAACCTAACTATGGCTACACCTTC. Translation: CASSSRGGKPNYGYTF.

The chain has TRBV7-9 and TRBJ2-7, with TRBD1 matching over 11 bases. J lost 4 bases, V lost 3 bases, and 8 bases had no gene match. This CDR3 comprises 16 residues. Germline assignment: CDR1 SEHNR and CDR2 FQNEAQ (reference sequence). CDR3: CASSFLHGQGAYEQYF. The CDR3 DNA follows: TGTGCCAGCAGCTTCCTACATGGACAGGGGGCTTACGAGCAGTACTTC.

This clone has just a few counts. This rearrangement joins TRBV7-2 to TRBJ2-7; D gene uncertain. Deletions cut 5 bases from V and 0 bases from J, with 11 bases between. The CDR3 is 14 residues long. CDR1 is SGHTA, CDR2 FQGNSA, per germline. Written as DNA, the CDR3 is TGTGCCAGCAGCGAGACGGCCTCCTCCTACGAGCAGTACTTC. Encoded protein: CASSETASSYEQYF.

The chain recombines TRBV6-1 with TRBJ1-2; tentatively, D is TRBD1 (5 bases). Germline CDR1 MNHNS, CDR2 SASEGT. Trimming shortened V by 2 bases and J by 3 bases, and 25 bases separated the two germline ends. The CDR3 totals 19 residues. CDR3 coding DNA: TGTGCCAGCAGTGAAACCTGGGTGGGGCCGAGCGGGTCCGACTATGGCTACACCTTC. It translates to CASSETWVGPSGSDYGYTF.

The chain is built from TRBV7-2 and TRBJ2-7, with 8 positions matching TRBD2. Germline CDR1 and CDR2: SGHTA and FQGNSA. Trimming cost V 3 bases and J 3 bases; bases outside gene matches: 4. The CDR3 consists of 14 residues. DNA for the CDR3: TGTGCCAGCAGCTTTACCGGGGGGGACTACGAGCAGTACTTC. Residues: CASSFTGGDYEQYF.

The chain recombines TRBV7-9 with TRBJ1-4, with a weak D call TRBD1 (6 bases). Germline lookup yields CDR1 SEHNR and CDR2 FQNEAQ (reference sequence). Trimming shortened V by 8 bases and J by 10 bases, and 14 bases separated the two germline ends. The CDR3 runs to 12 residues. CDR3 nucleotides: TGTGCCAGCGGGGACAATCTGGGAAAACTGTTTTTT. It is translated as CASGDNLGKLFF.

The chain employs TRBV7-2 and TRBJ1-6; possibly TRBD1 for D (5 bases). The CDR3 runs to 16 residues. V was pared by 2 bases and J by 5 bases, with 13 bases between. In germline, CDR1 is SGHTA, CDR2 FQGNSA. The chain's CDR3 is CASSLMFSGNNSPLHF. The CDR3 DNA sequence: TGTGCCAGCAGCTTAATGTTCTCAGGGAATAATTCACCCCTCCACTTT.

In regard to this clone: At one end the junction does not follow the germline gene, possibly because of a read error. Other DNA sequences in this specimen translate into the identical CDR3. The genes are TRBV7-7 and TRBJ1-1; D remains ambiguous. This CDR3 contains 13 residues. Germline loops: CDR1 SSHAT, CDR2 FNYEAQ (reference sequence). CDR3 nucleotides: TGTGCTAGCAGCTTAGACCGAGGCACTGAAGCTTTCTTT. Its translation is CASSLDRGTEAFF.

V gene TRBV4-3 combines with J gene TRBJ2-1, with TRBD2 matching over 11 bases. The V gene's germline CDR1 is LGHNA and CDR2 YSLEER. J gave up 4 bases and V 4 bases, and 9 bases lay outside the gene matches. The CDR3 runs to 17 residues. CDR3 nucleotide sequence: TGCGCCAGCAGCCCGCGACCGGGACTAGCGGAGTACAATGAGCAGTTCTTC. This translates into CASSPRPGLAEYNEQFF.

This clone was seen once. V gene TRBV7-6 combines with J gene TRBJ2-5; tentatively, D is TRBD2 (6 bases). The CDR3 has 15 residues. Germline CDR1 reads SGHVS; CDR2 reads FNYEAQ. V gave up 2 bases and J gave up 3 bases, with 13 bases separating them. In DNA form, the CDR3 reads TGTGCCAGCAGCTTAAATTTGGACTATGAAGAGACCCAGTACTTC. Translating it yields CASSLNLDYEETQYF.

In this sample, this clone turned up a few times. This chain uses TRBV5-1 with TRBJ2-5, with TRBD2 matching 9 bases. V lost 0 bases and J lost 4; bases outside the gene matches: 4. Per the germline V gene, CDR1 is SGHRS and CDR2 is YFSETQ. CDR3 size: 15 residues. The CDR3 sequence is CASSLGGGGGETQYF. The CDR3, as DNA: TGCGCCAGCAGCTTGGGGGGCGGGGGGGGAGAGACCCAGTACTTC.